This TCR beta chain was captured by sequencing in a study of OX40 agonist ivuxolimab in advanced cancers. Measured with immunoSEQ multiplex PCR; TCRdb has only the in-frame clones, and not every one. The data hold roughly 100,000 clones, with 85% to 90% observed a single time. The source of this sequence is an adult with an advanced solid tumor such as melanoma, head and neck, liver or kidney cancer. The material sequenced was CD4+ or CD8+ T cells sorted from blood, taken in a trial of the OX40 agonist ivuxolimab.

CDR3 sequence (DNA): TGTGCCAGCAGCTTGGGGACAGGGGCTGGGGAGACCCAGTACTTC. Amino acid sequence: CASSLGTGAGETQYF. The chain links TRBV5-6 to TRBJ2-5, with 9 nucleotides matching TRBD1. The CDR3 is made up of 15 amino acids. Germline values: CDR1 SGHDT, CDR2 YYEEEE. The J segment lost 5 bases and the V segment lost 0 bases, leaving 5 bases of the junction unmatched.